The T cell receptor beta chain under discussion was sequenced for a study of vaccination and CD4 T cells after COVID-19. As for the study in general: Two of the convalescents were Hispanic, and convalescents were six males and four females. Study observations and caveats: Researchers report that a median about 86% of reactive clones in convalescent patients surfaced only post-vaccination.

The PCR-positive dates, March through December 2020, came before the US Alpha, Beta and Delta variants. Details on this clonotype: Its matching antigen is unknown.

Via MiXCR, TCRdb re-called the PCR reads, giving one row per CDR3 protein. The sample shows 15,000 to 20,000 distinct CDR3 sequences, approximately 62% of them seen only once. The germline gives CDR1 SGHTA, CDR2 FQGNSA. J gave up 3 bases and V 5 bases, and 6 bases lay outside the gene matches. CDR3 length: 15 residues. Sequencing was performed on CD4+ T cells from blood, taken after SARS-CoV-2 vaccination. The clonotype originates from a human donor who had recovered from COVID-19. The chain couples TRBV7-2 to TRBJ2-3; 9 nucleotides match TRBD2. CDR3 DNA: TGTGCCAGCAGCACCAGGAGCGGGAGGACAGATACGCAGTATTTT. Residues: CASSTRSGRTDTQYF.